This T cell receptor (beta chain) was identified in a study of cytomegalovirus exposure and HLA in healthy donors. Study observations and caveats: Specific recognition of CMV antigens was confirmed in vitro for a few chains (all CMV-associated).

Comment on this clone: The antigen remains undetermined.

CDR1 and CDR2 from the germline V gene are SGHAT and FQNNGV. The junction had 3 bases not matched to a gene; V was cut back by 7 bases and J by 6 bases. The CDR3 covers 13 residues. The data were produced by immunoSEQ multiplex PCR, yet TCRdb's version contains in-frame clones alone and is incomplete. The data hold approximately 150,000 clones, with about 85% observed a single time. This TCR derives from a man younger than 40 in good health and CMV-seropositive. The rearrangement links TRBV11-2 to TRBJ2-2; 9 bases are a match to TRBD2. Material for sequencing was PBMCs. The CDR3 region is CASTWTSAGELFF. The CDR3 DNA follows: TGTGCCAGCACTTGGACTAGCGCCGGGGAGCTGTTTTTT.